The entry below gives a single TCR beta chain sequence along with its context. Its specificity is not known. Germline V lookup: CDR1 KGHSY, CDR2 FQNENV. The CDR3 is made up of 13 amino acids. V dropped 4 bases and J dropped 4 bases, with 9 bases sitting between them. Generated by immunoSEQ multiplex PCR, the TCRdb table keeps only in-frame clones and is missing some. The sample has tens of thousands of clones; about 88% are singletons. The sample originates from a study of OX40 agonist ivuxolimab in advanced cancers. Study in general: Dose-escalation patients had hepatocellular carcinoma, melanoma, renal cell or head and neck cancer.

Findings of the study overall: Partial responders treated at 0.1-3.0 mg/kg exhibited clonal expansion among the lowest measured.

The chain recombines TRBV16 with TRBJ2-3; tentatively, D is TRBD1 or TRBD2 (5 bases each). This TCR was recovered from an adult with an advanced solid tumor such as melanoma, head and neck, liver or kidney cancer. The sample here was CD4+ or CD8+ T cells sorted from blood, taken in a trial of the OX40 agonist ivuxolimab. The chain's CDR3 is CASSPTAADTQYF. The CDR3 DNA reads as TGTGCCAGCAGCCCGACAGCGGCAGATACGCAGTATTTT.